Described below is a single TCR beta chain sequence and its context. Its specificity is not known. This CDR3 region has 17 residues. From germline, CDR1 is SGHNT and CDR2 YENEEA. The V gene end was trimmed by 1 base and the J gene end by 6 bases; junction bases not matched to a gene: 5. The data stem from a study of cytomegalovirus exposure and HLA in healthy donors. General study findings and limits: In a later analysis, TCR beta V- and J-gene trimming was associated with a missense DCLRE1C variant. Rare TCR sequences dominated, though some public TCRs recurred in many donors.

The study ran its PCR with 60 Vbeta and 13 Jbeta primers. Source study methods: Approximately 12 million of about 88 million unique TCR beta chains were shared, per a later count. Assay: immunoSEQ multiplex PCR; the TCRdb copy retains only in-frame clones and omits some. Clonal size and the V and J genes are those of that table, whereas D and trimming came from the DNA. The top ten clones hold 2.8% of a sample with under 200,000 clones, about 71% of them seen once. This receptor was taken from a woman aged 40 to 50 in good health and CMV-seropositive. The chain is built from TRBV11-3 and TRBJ2-1; TRBD2 matches 14 bases. Sequencing was done on a sample of PBMCs. Here the CDR3 DNA reads TGTGCCAGCAGCTTAGGTCGACTAGCGGGAGGGTCCAATGAGCAGTTCTTC. It codes for CASSLGRLAGGSNEQFF.